This T cell receptor (beta chain) was identified in a study of long-term antiretroviral therapy in people with HIV. General study findings and limits: Pre-ART-expanded clones dominated the repertoire at all time points.

On this clone: Its antigen remains unknown.

They ran version v3.0 of the immunoSEQ assay at survey level. Sequencing was performed with immunoSEQ multiplex PCR; in TCRdb, only in-frame clones are kept and a portion is missing. The profile shows around 20,000 clones, 80% to 85% of them singletons. This CDR3 spans 16 amino acids. The ends were cut back, 6 bases at V and 7 bases at J, with 22 bases in the middle. The V gene's germline CDR1 is LNHDA and CDR2 SQIVND (reference sequence). The sequenced sample was unsorted PBMCs, obtained 0.2 years after starting antiretroviral therapy. V is TRBV19 and J is TRBJ2-1; weak D call: TRBD2 (6 bases). This receptor was identified in a woman in her 30s with HIV. CDR3 region: CASRDAGSPRWNEQFF. The CDR3 nucleotides read TGTGCCAGTAGAGACGCGGGGAGTCCAAGGTGGAATGAGCAGTTCTTC.